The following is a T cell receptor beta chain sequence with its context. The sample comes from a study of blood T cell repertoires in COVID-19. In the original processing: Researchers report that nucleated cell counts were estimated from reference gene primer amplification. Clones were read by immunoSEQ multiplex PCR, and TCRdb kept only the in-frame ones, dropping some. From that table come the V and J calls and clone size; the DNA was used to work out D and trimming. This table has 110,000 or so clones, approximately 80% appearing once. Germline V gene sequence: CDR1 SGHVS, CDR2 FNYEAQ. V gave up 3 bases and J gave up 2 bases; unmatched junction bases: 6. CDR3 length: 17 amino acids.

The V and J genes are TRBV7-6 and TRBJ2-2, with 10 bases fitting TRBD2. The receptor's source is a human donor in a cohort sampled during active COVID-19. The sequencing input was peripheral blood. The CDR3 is CASSLVSGGRNTGELFF. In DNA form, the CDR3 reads TGTGCCAGCAGCTTGGTTAGCGGGGGGAGAAACACCGGGGAGCTGTTTTTT.